This TCR beta chain was sequenced during a study of blood T cell repertoires in COVID-19. Measured with immunoSEQ multiplex PCR; TCRdb has only the in-frame clones, and not every one. The table includes some 150,000 clones, 70% to 90% detected once. The CDR3 consists of 10 residues. V lost 7 bases and J 4 bases, leaving 7 bases between the germline ends. Germline CDR1 reads DFQATT; CDR2 reads SNEGSKA (reference sequence). This chain joins TRBV20-1 and TRBJ1-2; D remains ambiguous. The TCR comes from a man aged 45-65 years who had recovered from COVID-19. Sequencing was performed on PBMCs or T cells enriched from blood (not recorded which). The CDR3 spells CSVSGYGYTF. CDR3 sequence (DNA): TGCAGTGTGTCAGGCTATGGCTACACCTTC.